The 14 T cell receptor beta chains below were found in one sample sequenced in a study of molecular identifiers for immune sequencing clone quantification (dated by TCRdb to between 2017 and 2018). Libraries came from PCR. Sequencing was performed on an Illumina HiSeq 4000. TCRdb reanalyzed the raw reads on its own, using fastp at Q25 for trimming and MiXCR for clone calling, and kept in-frame beta chains. CDR3 protein sequences are deduplicated, and each keeps its most common genes and DNA. The sample table holds 250,000 to 400,000 distinct CDR3 sequences, of which around a fifth were seen once. The top ten clones comprise about 0.81% of the sample. Material for sequencing was naive CD8+ T cells from blood, with Jurkat cell RNA spiked in. The cell subset or site label, read with the paper, signifies: FACS-sorted CD8+CD4-CCR7+CD45RA+ naive T cells. These receptors all come from a human donor in good health. Some libraries in this study had Jurkat cell RNA spiked in.

This clonotype was counted ten times or more. This sequence joins TRBV19 and TRBJ2-3; D is unclear. V gave up 3 bases and J gave up 5 bases, with 12 bases separating them. The CDR3 covers 14 residues. Germline V gene lookup returns CDR1 LNHDA and CDR2 SQIVND (reference sequence). In DNA form, the CDR3 reads TGTGCCAGTAGTATGGGCGGCCATTTAGATACGCAGTATTTT. Translated: CASSMGGHLDTQYF.

This CDR3 reads CASEGGRSVNTEAFF. In nucleotides, the CDR3 is TGTGCCAGCGAAGGGGGCAGATCCGTGAACACTGAAGCTTTCTTT. V usage is TRBV6-2 or TRBV6-3 and J usage is TRBJ1-1; 7 nucleotides align to TRBD1. Germline trimming cut 8 bases from V and 0 bases from J; bases unmatched to any gene: 9. The CDR3 has 15 residues. Germline assignment: CDR1 MNHEY and CDR2 SVGEGT.

As to this clonotype: A much larger clone differs by one base, so this may be a read error. The chain links TRBV6-6 to TRBJ2-3, with 11 bases identical to TRBD2. Per the germline V gene, CDR1 is MNHNY and CDR2 is SVGAGI (reference sequence). CDR3 length: 18 residues. CDR3 sequence reads: CASNYLRVGLAGTDTQYF. The DNA of the CDR3 is TGTGCCAGCAATTACCTCCGTGTGGGACTAGCGGGCACAGATACGCAGTATTTT.

This clonotype was counted only a few times. One end of the junction fails to match germline, which may point to a read error. This chain joins TRBV12-3 or TRBV12-4 and TRBJ1-1; tentative D call: TRBD1 (6 bases). This CDR3 comprises 13 residues. CDR3 protein: CASSLAGDTEASF. The CDR3 nucleotides read TGTGCCAGCAGTTTAGCAGGGGACACTGAAGCTTCCTTT.

This clonotype was counted at least ten times. The chain employs TRBV6-5 and TRBJ2-6; 8 bases fit TRBD1. The CDR3 is 18 residues long. The V gene end was trimmed by 2 bases and the J gene end by 0 bases; junction bases not matched to a gene: 6. Germline CDR1 is MNHEY and CDR2 is SVGAGI. The CDR3: CASSYGTGWSSGANVLTF. The CDR3 region has the DNA TGTGCCAGCAGTTACGGGACAGGCTGGTCCTCTGGGGCCAACGTCCTGACTTTC.

In the case of this clonotype: This may be a read error: a much more frequent sequence differs by one nucleotide. This sequence joins TRBV11-2 and TRBJ2-5, with no clear D. This CDR3 region has 15 residues. Germline CDR1 and CDR2: SGHAT and FQNNGV. V was cut by 5 bases and J by 5 bases, with 18 bases left in between. The CDR3 region has the DNA TGTGCCAGCAGCAGCGTTGAGGCTAGTGACGAGACCCAGTACTTC. It yields the protein CASSSVEASDETQYF.

As concerns this clonotype: A single base separates this from a much larger clone, so it may be a read error. The chain combines TRBV7-3 with TRBJ2-1; D ambiguous. This CDR3 spans 12 amino acids. The germline V and J ends were trimmed by 9 bases and 6 bases, with 12 bases remaining between them. In germline, CDR1 is SGHTA, CDR2 FQGTGA. The CDR3, as DNA: TGTGCCAGGAGCCCCCGTCCCAATGAGCAGTTCTTC. Translated: CARSPRPNEQFF.

This clonotype was seen ten or more times. The chain links TRBV7-9 to TRBJ1-1, with D maybe TRBD1 (5 bases). The germline V gene encodes CDR1 SEHNR and CDR2 FQNEAQ (reference sequence). Trimming shortened V by 5 bases and J by 13 bases, and 20 bases separated the two germline ends. This CDR3 spans 13 amino acids. Here the CDR3 DNA reads TGTGCCAGCAGCCCTACGATACCGGGGGATGATTTCTTT. The encoded protein is CASSPTIPGDDFF.

In its sample, this clonotype was seen many times. In DNA, the CDR3 is TGCGCCAGCAGCTTGGGGGACAGGGAGAGGGATCCCCAGCATTTT. This encodes CASSLGDRERDPQHF. The chain couples TRBV5-1 to TRBJ1-5; 9 bases map to TRBD1. From germline, CDR1 is SGHRS and CDR2 YFSETQ. J lost 10 bases, V lost 0 bases, and 8 bases had no gene match. The CDR3 totals 15 residues.

This clonotype was detected ten times or more. The V and J genes are TRBV2 and TRBJ1-1, with D hard to call. V was pared by 6 bases and J by 1 base, with 15 bases between. CDR1 and CDR2 (germline): SNHLY, FYNNEI. CDR3 length equals 15 residues. The CDR3 protein is CASRWFSGRNTEAFF. CDR3 sequence (DNA): TGTGCCAGCAGATGGTTTAGTGGGAGGAACACTGAAGCTTTCTTT.

Points on this clonotype: The germline gene is not matched at one end of the junction; a read error may be the cause. The genes are TRBV20-1 and TRBJ2-7, with unresolved D. The CDR3 sequence is 12 residues long. Per the germline V gene, CDR1 is DFQATT and CDR2 is SNEGSKA (reference sequence). CDR3 coding DNA: TGCAGTGCTAGAGATCTGGGCTACGACCAGTACTTC. Protein sequence: CSARDLGYDQYF.

In its sample, this clonotype was seen many times. The chain is built from TRBV7-9 and TRBJ2-5; 8 bases align to TRBD1. This CDR3 is built from 15 residues. Germline CDR1 is SEHNR and CDR2 is FQNEAQ (reference sequence). Trimming at V came to 2 bases and at J to 5 bases, leaving 7 bases not matched to a gene. CDR3 in amino acids: CASSLSWGQAETQYF. In DNA form, the CDR3 reads TGTGCCAGCAGCTTATCTTGGGGACAGGCGGAGACCCAGTACTTC.

This clonotype showed up many times. The V and J genes are TRBV28 and TRBJ2-1; D might be TRBD1 or TRBD2, each matching 5 bases. V was cut by 6 bases and J by 7 bases, with 19 bases left in between. This CDR3 is 15 amino acids long. The germline gives CDR1 MDHEN, CDR2 SYDVKM. The CDR3 region has the DNA TGTGCCAGCAGCTTCCGGGGCCCCCTGAGGAATGAGCAGTTCTTC. This gives the protein CASSFRGPLRNEQFF. Based on the CDR3 plus reference TRBV28 and TRBJ2-1, the full variable domain is DVKVTQSSRYLVKRTGEKVFLECVQDMDHENMFWYRQDPGLGLRLIYFSYDVKMKEKGDIPEGYSVSREKKERFSLILESASTNQTSMYLCASSFRGPLRNEQFFGPGTRLTVL.

This rearrangement joins TRBV4-2 to TRBJ2-1; a possible D gene is TRBD1 (6 bases). The germline V gene has CDR1 LGHNA and CDR2 YNFKEQ. Trimming shortened V by 3 bases and J by 10 bases, and 16 bases separated the two germline ends. The length of the CDR3 is 14 residues. The CDR3 protein is CASSQGQSPPEQFF. Here the CDR3 DNA reads TGTGCCAGCAGCCAGGGACAATCCCCCCCAGAGCAGTTCTTC.